The clone carrying this T cell receptor beta chain was recorded only once. What it binds is unknown. These data come from a study of CD8+ T cells in alopecia areata. Overall study context: Treated individuals took tofacitinib by mouth, 5 to 10 mg twice daily.

RNA was extracted and reverse transcribed into cDNA as the sequencing template. TCRdb's table, derived via immunoSEQ multiplex PCR, lists solely in-frame clones and lacks some. Seen here are hundreds of thousands of clones, nearly 60% observed once, and the top ten hold about 1.8%. V was pared by 3 bases and J by 5 bases, with 7 bases between. Germline assignment: CDR1 DFQATT and CDR2 SNEGSKA (reference sequence). The CDR3 is 11 amino acids. The treatment: oral pan-JAK inhibitor, 5-10 mg twice daily. From alopecia areata patients, lesional scalp punch biopsies and peripheral blood were collected. General study results and limits: Resident alphabeta T cells of normal skin are also sequenced in scalp samples. Persistence during tofacitinib was seen for many expanded lesional clones in scalp and blood.

This material consisted of CD4+ T cells sorted from blood, taken at week 24, from a patient treated with tofacitinib. The receptor's source is a human donor with alopecia areata. The chain employs TRBV20-1 and TRBJ2-5, with D unresolved. CDR3 nucleotide sequence: TGCAGTGCTAGCGATTCGGAGACCCAGTACTTC. This sequence encodes CSASDSETQYF.